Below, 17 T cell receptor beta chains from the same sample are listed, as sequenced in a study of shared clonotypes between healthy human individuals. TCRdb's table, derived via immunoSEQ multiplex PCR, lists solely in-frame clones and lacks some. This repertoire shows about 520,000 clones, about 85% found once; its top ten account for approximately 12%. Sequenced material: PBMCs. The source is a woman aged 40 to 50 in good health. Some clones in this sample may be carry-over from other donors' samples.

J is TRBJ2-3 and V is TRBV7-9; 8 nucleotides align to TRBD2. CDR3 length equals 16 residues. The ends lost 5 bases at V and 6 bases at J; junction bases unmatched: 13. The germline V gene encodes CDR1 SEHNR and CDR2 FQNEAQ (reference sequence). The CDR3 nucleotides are TGTGCCAGCAGCCCGATTAGGAGCGGGAGCGGCGATACGCAGTATTTT. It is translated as CASSPIRSGSGDTQYF.

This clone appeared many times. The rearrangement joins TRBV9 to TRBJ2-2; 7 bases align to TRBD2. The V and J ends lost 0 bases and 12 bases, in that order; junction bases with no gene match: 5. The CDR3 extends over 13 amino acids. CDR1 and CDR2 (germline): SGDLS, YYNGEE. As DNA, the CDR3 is TGTGCCAGCAGCGTAGCGACTAGCAAGAAGCTGTTTTTT. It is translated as CASSVATSKKLFF.

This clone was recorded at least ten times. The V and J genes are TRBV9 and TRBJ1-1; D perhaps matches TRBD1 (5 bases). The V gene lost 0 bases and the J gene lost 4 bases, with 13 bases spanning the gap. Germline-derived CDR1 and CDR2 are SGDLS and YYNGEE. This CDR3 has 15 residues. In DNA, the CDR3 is TGTGCCAGCAGCGTAGCTCCTCAGGGTTCCACTGAAGCTTTCTTT. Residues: CASSVAPQGSTEAFF.

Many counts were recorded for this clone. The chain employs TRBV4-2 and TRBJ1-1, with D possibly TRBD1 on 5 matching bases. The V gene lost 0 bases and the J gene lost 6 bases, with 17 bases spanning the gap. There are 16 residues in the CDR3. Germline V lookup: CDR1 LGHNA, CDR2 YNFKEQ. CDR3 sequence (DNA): TGTGCCAGCAGCCAAGATTGGGGGACGGTGGACGCTGAAGCTTTCTTT. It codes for CASSQDWGTVDAEAFF.

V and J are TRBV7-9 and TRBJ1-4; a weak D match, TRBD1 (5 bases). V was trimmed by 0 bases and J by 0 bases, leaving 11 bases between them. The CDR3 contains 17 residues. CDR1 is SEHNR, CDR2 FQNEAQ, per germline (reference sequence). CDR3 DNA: TGTGCCAGCAGCTTAGCGGAGGGGACGGCAACTAATGAAAAACTGTTTTTT. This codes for CASSLAEGTATNEKLFF.

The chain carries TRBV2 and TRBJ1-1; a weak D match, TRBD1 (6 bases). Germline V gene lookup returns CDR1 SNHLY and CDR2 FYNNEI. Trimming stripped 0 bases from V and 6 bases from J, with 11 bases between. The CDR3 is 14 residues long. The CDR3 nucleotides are TGTGCCAGCAGTGAAGCGGGATCAGGGGCTGAAGCTTTCTTT. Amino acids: CASSEAGSGAEAFF.

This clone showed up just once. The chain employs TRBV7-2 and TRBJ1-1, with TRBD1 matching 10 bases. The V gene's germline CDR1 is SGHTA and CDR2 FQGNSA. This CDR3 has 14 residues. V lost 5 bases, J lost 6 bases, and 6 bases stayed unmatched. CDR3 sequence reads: CASSTRTGGAEAFF. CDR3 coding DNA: TGTGCCAGCAGCACCCGGACAGGGGGGGCTGAAGCTTTCTTT. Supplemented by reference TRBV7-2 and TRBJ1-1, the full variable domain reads GAGVSQSPSNKVTEKGKDVELRCDPISGHTALYWYRQSLGQGLEFLIYFQGNSAPDKSGLPSDRFSAERTGGSVSTLTIQRTQQEDSAVYLCASSTRTGGAEAFFGQGTRLTVV.

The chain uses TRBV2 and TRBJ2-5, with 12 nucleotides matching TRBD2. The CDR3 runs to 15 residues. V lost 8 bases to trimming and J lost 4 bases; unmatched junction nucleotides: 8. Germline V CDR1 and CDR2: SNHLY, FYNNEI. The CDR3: CASCYLAGGGETQYF. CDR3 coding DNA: TGTGCCAGCTGCTACCTAGCGGGGGGGGGAGAGACCCAGTACTTC.

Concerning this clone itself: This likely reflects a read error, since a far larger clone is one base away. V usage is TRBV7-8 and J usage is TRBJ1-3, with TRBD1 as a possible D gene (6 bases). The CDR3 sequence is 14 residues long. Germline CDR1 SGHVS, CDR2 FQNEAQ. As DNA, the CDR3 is TGTGCCAGCAGCGCGAGATTAGTAGAGGGGGAGTTACATTTT. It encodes CASSARLVEGELHF. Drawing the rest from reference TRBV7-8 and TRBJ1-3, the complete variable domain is GAGVSQSPRYKVAKRGQDVALRCDPISGHVSLFWYQQALGQGPEFLTYFQNEAQLDKSGLPSDRFFAERPEGSVSTLKIQRTQQEDSAVYLCASSARLVEGELHFGEGSWLTVV.

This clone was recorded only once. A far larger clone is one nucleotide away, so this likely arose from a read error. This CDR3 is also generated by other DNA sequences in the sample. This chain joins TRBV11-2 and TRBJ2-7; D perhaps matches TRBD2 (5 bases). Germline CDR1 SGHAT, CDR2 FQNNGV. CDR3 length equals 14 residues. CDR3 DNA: TGCGCCAGCAGCTTAGTGGTAGCGACGGGTGAGCAGTACTTC. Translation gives CASSLVVATGEQYF. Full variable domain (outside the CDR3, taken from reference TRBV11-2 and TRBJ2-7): EAGVAQSPRYKIIEKRQSVAFWCNPISGHATLYWYQQILGQGPKLLIQFQNNGVVDDSQLPKDRFSAERLKGVDSTLKIQPAKLEDSAVYLCASSLVVATGEQYFGPGTRLTVT.

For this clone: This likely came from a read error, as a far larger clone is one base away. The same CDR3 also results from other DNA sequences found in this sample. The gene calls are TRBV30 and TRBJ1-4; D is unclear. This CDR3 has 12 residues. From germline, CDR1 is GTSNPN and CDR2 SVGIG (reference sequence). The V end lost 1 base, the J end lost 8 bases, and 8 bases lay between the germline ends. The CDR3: CAWSASREKLFF. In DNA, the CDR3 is TGTGCCTGGAGTGCCTCTAGGGAAAAACTGTTTTTT.

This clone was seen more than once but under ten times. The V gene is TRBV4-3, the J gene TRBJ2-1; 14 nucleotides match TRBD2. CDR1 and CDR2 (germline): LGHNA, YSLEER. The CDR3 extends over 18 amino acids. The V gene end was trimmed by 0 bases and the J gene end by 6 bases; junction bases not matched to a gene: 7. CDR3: CASSQDSSGTSGSNEQFF. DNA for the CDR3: TGCGCCAGCAGCCAAGATTCCTCGGGGACTAGCGGGAGCAATGAGCAGTTCTTC.

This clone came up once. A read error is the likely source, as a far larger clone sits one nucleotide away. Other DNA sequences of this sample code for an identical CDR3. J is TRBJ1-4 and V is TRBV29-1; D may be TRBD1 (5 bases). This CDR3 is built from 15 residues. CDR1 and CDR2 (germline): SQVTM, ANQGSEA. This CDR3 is CSVVIPRQGNEKLFF. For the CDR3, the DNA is TGCAGCGTTGTAATCCCCCGGCAGGGAAATGAGAAACTGTTTTTT.

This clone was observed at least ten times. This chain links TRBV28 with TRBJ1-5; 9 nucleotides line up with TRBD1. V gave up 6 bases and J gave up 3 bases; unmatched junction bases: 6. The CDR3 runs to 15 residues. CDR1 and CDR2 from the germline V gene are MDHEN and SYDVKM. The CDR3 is CASSPGQGYNQPQHF. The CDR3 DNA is TGTGCCAGCAGCCCGGGACAGGGCTACAATCAGCCCCAGCATTTT.

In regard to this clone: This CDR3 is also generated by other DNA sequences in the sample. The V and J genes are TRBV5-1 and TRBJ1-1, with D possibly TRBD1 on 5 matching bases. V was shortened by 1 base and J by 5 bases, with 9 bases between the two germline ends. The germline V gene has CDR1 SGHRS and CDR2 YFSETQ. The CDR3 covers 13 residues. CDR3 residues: CASSLSGGTEAFF. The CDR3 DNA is TGCGCCAGCAGCTTGTCCGGGGGAACTGAAGCTTTCTTT.

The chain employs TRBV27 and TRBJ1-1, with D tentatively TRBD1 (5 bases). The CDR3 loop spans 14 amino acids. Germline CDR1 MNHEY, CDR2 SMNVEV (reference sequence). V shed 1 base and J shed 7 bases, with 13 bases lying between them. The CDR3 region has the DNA TGTGCCAGCAGTTTATTGGGGGGAGAGTTTGAAGCTTTCTTT. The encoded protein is CASSLLGGEFEAFF.

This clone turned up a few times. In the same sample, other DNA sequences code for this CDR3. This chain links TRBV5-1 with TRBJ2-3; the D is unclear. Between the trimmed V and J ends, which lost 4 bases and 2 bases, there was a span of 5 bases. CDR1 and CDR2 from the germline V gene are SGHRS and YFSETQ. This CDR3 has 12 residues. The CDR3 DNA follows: TGCGCCAGCAGCCCGGACACAGATACGCAGTATTTT. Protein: CASSPDTDTQYF.